The 26 T cell receptor beta chains listed next were all sequenced from one sample in a study of cytomegalovirus exposure and HLA in healthy donors (dated by TCRdb to about 2017). Libraries were made using the immunoSEQ multiplex PCR assay. A mixture of 60 forward primers for TCR Vbeta segments and 13 reverse primers for TCR Jbeta segments was used in the multiplex PCR. Held by TCRdb, this immuneACCESS table contains in-frame sequences only and omits some clones. Under half of the omission traces to an unresolved V gene where checked; the cause of the rest is unknown. The table for this sample lists approximately 160,000 clones; around 76% of them were counted only once. In total, the top ten clones hold about 1.6% of the sample. Specimen: PBMCs. Receptor source: a girl between 10 and 17 years old in good health and CMV-seropositive.

The chain has TRBV14 and TRBJ1-1; no firm D call. This CDR3 comprises 14 residues. Germline V gene sequence: CDR1 SGHDN, CDR2 FVKESK. Between the trimmed V and J ends, which lost 1 base and 0 bases, there was a span of 6 bases. DNA for the CDR3: TGTGCCAGCAGCCAAGTCGGTTTGAACACTGAAGCTTTCTTT. This encodes CASSQVGLNTEAFF.

In this sample, this clone turned up once. The chain has TRBV25-1 and TRBJ2-7, with D possibly TRBD1 on 5 matching bases. CDR3 length: 12 residues. Per germline, CDR1 MGHDK and CDR2 SYGVNS. V shed 7 bases and J shed 0 bases, with 7 bases lying between them. In DNA, the CDR3 is TGTGCCAGCACTGGACACTCCTACGAGCAGTACTTC. Its translation is CASTGHSYEQYF.

The genes are TRBV7-8 and TRBJ2-7, with a weak D call TRBD1 (5 bases). V was cut by 1 base and J by 6 bases, with 10 bases left in between. CDR1 is SGHVS, CDR2 FQNEAQ, per germline. This CDR3 is built from 13 residues. In DNA form, the CDR3 reads TGTGCCAGCAGCTTAGTCAGGGAAGGCGAGCAGTACTTC. This translates into CASSLVREGEQYF.

The rearrangement uses TRBV28 and TRBJ2-7, with D possibly TRBD1 on 6 matching bases. Germline-derived CDR1 and CDR2 are MDHEN and SYDVKM. Trimming took off 3 bases at V and 6 bases at J, with 9 bases between the two ends. The CDR3 consists of 12 residues. CDR3 loop: CASSFEDSEQYF. The CDR3 region has the DNA TGTGCCAGCAGTTTCGAGGACAGCGAGCAGTACTTC.

The chain employs TRBV6-5 and TRBJ1-2; possible D gene TRBD1, 6 bases. From germline, CDR1 is MNHEY and CDR2 SVGAGI. The CDR3 sequence is 13 residues long. Trimming stripped 6 bases from V and 2 bases from J, with 10 bases between. The CDR3 DNA follows: TGTGCCAGCAGGTCGGACAGAAACTATGGCTACACCTTC. The encoded protein is CASRSDRNYGYTF.

The chain has TRBV7-3 and TRBJ2-5; D is undetermined. Germline lookup yields CDR1 SGHTA and CDR2 FQGTGA. Trimming removed 5 bases from V and 1 base from J, with 11 bases in between. CDR3 size: 14 residues. Here the CDR3 reads CASSPDTTQETQYF. The CDR3, as DNA: TGTGCCAGCAGCCCCGACACAACCCAAGAGACCCAGTACTTC.

The chain couples TRBV5-1 to TRBJ2-6, with 14 bases aligning to TRBD2. V lost 4 bases to trimming and J lost 3 bases; unmatched junction nucleotides: 6. The CDR3 runs 18 residues. The germline CDR1 and CDR2 sequences are SGHRS and YFSETQ. CDR3 region: CASSAGLAGAVGANVLTF. CDR3 DNA sequence: TGCGCCAGCAGCGCGGGACTAGCGGGGGCGGTTGGGGCCAACGTCCTGACTTTC.

The rearrangement joins TRBV5-8 to TRBJ2-1; tentative D call: TRBD2 (6 bases). V lost 4 bases and J lost 4, with 18 bases in between. Germline assignment: CDR1 SGHTS and CDR2 YDEGEE. The CDR3 length is 16 residues. The DNA for the CDR3 is TGTGCCAGCAGCACTGGGACTGGACAACTTTACAATGAGCAGTTCTTC. It is translated as CASSTGTGQLYNEQFF.

This rearrangement joins TRBV6-5 to TRBJ2-7; tentatively, D is TRBD2 (6 bases). V was shortened by 5 bases and J by 1 base, with 9 bases between the two germline ends. Germline V CDR1 and CDR2: MNHEY, SVGAGI. The CDR3 sequence is 13 residues long. The CDR3 nucleotides read TGTGCCAGCAGTCGGGGGTTTTCCTACGAGCAGTACTTC. Translating gives CASSRGFSYEQYF.

The V and J genes are TRBV27 and TRBJ2-2; D call uncertain. Germline assignment: CDR1 MNHEY and CDR2 SMNVEV (reference sequence). Trimming removed 8 bases from V and 0 bases from J, with 7 bases in between. The CDR3 has 13 residues. This CDR3 is CASAMANTGELFF. DNA for the CDR3: TGTGCCAGCGCTATGGCGAACACCGGGGAGCTGTTTTTT.

CDR3 bases: TGTGCCAGCAGCTTATTATCGGGGGGCACTGAAGCTTTCTTT. The encoded protein is CASSLLSGGTEAFF. This chain links TRBV7-2 with TRBJ1-1, with D possibly being TRBD1 (5 bases). The CDR3 sequence is 14 residues long. The germline V gene encodes CDR1 SGHTA and CDR2 FQGNSA. Trimming pared 2 bases from V and 4 bases from J, leaving 11 bases between.

V and J are TRBV28 and TRBJ2-5; D is perhaps TRBD2 (5 bases). Germline V lookup: CDR1 MDHEN, CDR2 SYDVKM. CDR3 size: 14 residues. V lost 4 bases and J lost 1, with 10 bases in between. CDR3 nucleotides: TGTGCCAGCAGTTCGCCAGGAGGCCAAGAGACCCAGTACTTC. Amino acids: CASSSPGGQETQYF.

This clone showed up just once. The genes are TRBV10-1 and TRBJ2-3, with D perhaps TRBD1 (6 bases). There are 16 residues in the CDR3. V was pared by 5 bases and J by 1 base, with 16 bases between. Germline CDR1 is WNHNN and CDR2 is SYGVQD (reference sequence). The CDR3 DNA reads as TGCGCCAGCAGTCTACAGGGTTCGGGTGGCACAGATACGCAGTATTTT. Amino acid sequence: CASSLQGSGGTDTQYF.

The J gene is TRBJ2-3, the V gene TRBV10-1; D may be TRBD1 (6 bases). Between the trimmed V and J ends, which lost 7 bases and 2 bases, there was a span of 13 bases. The CDR3 loop spans 14 amino acids. CDR1 WNHNN and CDR2 SYGVQD come from the germline V gene (reference sequence). Here the CDR3 DNA reads TGCGCCAGCAACGAAGGGGGACCCACAGATACGCAGTATTTT. Translating gives CASNEGGPTDTQYF.

This chain connects TRBV2 to TRBJ2-3; 12 bases map to TRBD2. The CDR3 totals 17 residues. Germline V CDR1 and CDR2: SNHLY, FYNNEI. The J segment lost 2 bases and the V segment lost 4 bases, leaving 7 bases of the junction unmatched. The CDR3 protein is CASSGTTSGSVTDTQYF. The CDR3 DNA reads TGTGCCAGCAGTGGAACGACTAGCGGGAGTGTCACAGATACGCAGTATTTT.

This clone was detected only once. The chain links TRBV6-4 to TRBJ2-1; 9 bases line up with TRBD2. This CDR3 has 15 residues. CDR1 and CDR2 from the germline V gene are MRHNA and SNTAGT. Germline trimming cut 6 bases from V and 8 bases from J; bases unmatched to any gene: 11. The CDR3 sequence: CASRSSGRSADEQFF. CDR3 coding DNA: TGTGCCAGCAGAAGTAGCGGGAGATCCGCCGATGAGCAGTTCTTC.

This chain joins TRBV7-9 and TRBJ1-4; the D gene is possibly TRBD1 (5 bases). The V gene lost 1 base and the J gene lost 3 bases, with 9 bases spanning the gap. Germline CDR1 SEHNR, CDR2 FQNEAQ (reference sequence). The CDR3 consists of 15 residues. The CDR3 reads CASSLGQRSNEKLFF. The CDR3 DNA reads TGTGCCAGCAGCTTAGGACAGCGCTCTAATGAAAAACTGTTTTTT.

A few counts support this clone. The rearrangement joins TRBV29-1 to TRBJ1-2; possibly TRBD1 for D (6 bases). V lost 7 bases and J 5 bases, leaving 17 bases between the germline ends. This CDR3 spans 13 amino acids. Germline values: CDR1 SQVTM, CDR2 ANQGSEA. This CDR3 is CSGGGSPLYGYTF. CDR3 DNA: TGCAGCGGGGGGGGCAGTCCCCTTTATGGCTACACCTTC.

The J gene is TRBJ1-1, the V gene TRBV30, with D tentatively TRBD1 (6 bases). Trimming shortened V by 5 bases and J by 4 bases, and 8 bases separated the two germline ends. Germline CDR1 is GTSNPN and CDR2 is SVGIG (reference sequence). The CDR3 contains 11 residues. In DNA form, the CDR3 reads TGTGCCTGGGCCAGGGGCACTGAAGCTTTCTTT. This sequence encodes CAWARGTEAFF.

The J gene is TRBJ2-7, the V gene TRBV10-2, with TRBD2 matching over 10 bases. Germline V CDR1 and CDR2: WSHSY, SAAADI. After removal of 8 bases from V and 0 bases from J, the junction contained 4 bases not matched to a gene. This CDR3 is built from 14 residues. CDR3 loop: CASGASGGSYEQYF. CDR3 nucleotides: TGCGCCAGCGGAGCTAGCGGGGGCTCCTACGAGCAGTACTTC.

The V gene is TRBV7-9, the J gene TRBJ1-1; no definite D call. This CDR3 is built from 14 residues. Trimming shortened V by 5 bases and J by 1 base, and 11 bases separated the two germline ends. Germline CDR1 reads SEHNR; CDR2 reads FQNEAQ (reference sequence). The CDR3 here is CASSASPANTEAFF. In DNA, the CDR3 is TGTGCCAGCAGCGCTAGCCCAGCGAACACTGAAGCTTTCTTT.

The chain links TRBV2 to TRBJ1-4; no clear D. Germline V gene data show CDR1 as SNHLY and CDR2 as FYNNEI. V was cut by 7 bases and J by 3 bases, with 9 bases left in between. The CDR3 has 13 amino acids. The CDR3 sequence is CASNIGANEKLFF. In nucleotides, the CDR3 is TGTGCCAGCAATATCGGGGCTAATGAAAAACTGTTTTTT.

The CDR3 coding sequence is TGTGCCAGCAGTTTAATGCTAGCAGGAGATACGCAGTATTTT. It specifies CASSLMLAGDTQYF. V and J are TRBV7-2 and TRBJ2-3; tentatively, D is TRBD2 (5 bases). The CDR3 spans 14 residues. Trimming took 6 bases from V and 5 from J, leaving 15 bases between them. Germline V gives CDR1 SGHTA, CDR2 FQGNSA.

The gene calls are TRBV6-5 and TRBJ1-5; a possible D gene is TRBD1 (5 bases). CDR3 length: 15 residues. V was cut by 6 bases and J by 2 bases, with 14 bases left in between. Germline lookup yields CDR1 MNHEY and CDR2 SVGAGI. The DNA for the CDR3 is TGTGCCAGCAGCCTCCGGGGGAAGGGCAATCAGCCCCAGCATTTT. The encoded protein is CASSLRGKGNQPQHF.

This clone was counted only a few times. This rearrangement joins TRBV28 to TRBJ1-6; maybe TRBD1 (5 bases). This CDR3 region has 15 residues. Trimming stripped 7 bases from V and 7 bases from J, with 17 bases between. CDR1 MDHEN and CDR2 SYDVKM come from the germline V gene. CDR3 protein: CASTPSGSGNSPLHF. DNA for the CDR3: TGTGCCAGCACCCCTTCAGGGTCAGGGAATTCACCCCTCCACTTT.

A remark on this clone: The sample carries other DNA sequences with the same CDR3. This chain joins TRBV5-1 and TRBJ2-1, with TRBD2 identical over 8 bases. Germline trimming cut 2 bases from V and 4 bases from J; bases unmatched to any gene: 2. Per the germline V gene, CDR1 is SGHRS and CDR2 is YFSETQ. The CDR3 consists of 14 residues. CDR3 in amino acids: CASSLGGGYNEQFF. For the CDR3, the DNA is TGCGCCAGCAGCTTAGGCGGGGGGTACAATGAGCAGTTCTTC.